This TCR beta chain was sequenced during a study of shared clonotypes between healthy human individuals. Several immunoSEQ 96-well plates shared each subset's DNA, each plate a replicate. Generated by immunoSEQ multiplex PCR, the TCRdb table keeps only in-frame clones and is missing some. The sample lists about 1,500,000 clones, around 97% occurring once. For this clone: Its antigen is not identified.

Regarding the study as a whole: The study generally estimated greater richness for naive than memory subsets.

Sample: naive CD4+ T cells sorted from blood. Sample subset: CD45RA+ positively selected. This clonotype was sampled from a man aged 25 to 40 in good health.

CDR3 DNA: TGCGCCAGCAGCTTACAGCGGGAGGGTGATGAGCAGTTCTTC. It yields the protein CASSLQREGDEQFF. V gene TRBV5-1 combines with J gene TRBJ2-1, with 10 bases that match TRBD2. Looked up from germline, CDR1 is SGHRS and CDR2 is YFSETQ. This CDR3 comprises 14 residues. Germline trimming cut 2 bases from V and 8 bases from J; bases unmatched to any gene: 4. Full variable domain (outside the CDR3, taken from reference TRBV5-1 and TRBJ2-1): KAGVTQTPRYLIKTRGQQVTLSCSPISGHRSVSWYQQTPGQGLQFLFEYFSETQRNKGNFPGRFSGRQFSNSRSEMNVSTLELGDSALYLCASSLQREGDEQFFGPGTRLTVL.